This TCR beta chain was documented in a study of blood T cell repertoires in COVID-19. Study summary: Sample material is recorded as cDNA or gDNA derived from T cells, B-cell-depleted T cells, or PBMCs.

TCRdb's table, derived via immunoSEQ multiplex PCR, lists solely in-frame clones and lacks some. The sample lists over 100,000 clones; around 83% were seen once. Germline V gives CDR1 SGHTA, CDR2 FQGNSA. V lost 4 bases, J lost 7 bases, and 7 bases stayed unmatched. The CDR3 runs 15 residues. This receptor was taken from an elderly woman with active or convalescent COVID-19. This chain uses TRBV7-2 with TRBJ1-6; 7 bases match TRBD1. Sequencing input: peripheral blood. Here the CDR3 reads CASSSGQWGNSPLHF. CDR3 coding DNA: TGTGCCAGCAGCTCGGGACAGTGGGGGAATTCACCCCTCCACTTT. The full variable domain, its missing parts supplied by reference TRBV7-2 and TRBJ1-6, is GAGVSQSPSNKVTEKGKDVELRCDPISGHTALYWYRQSLGQGLEFLIYFQGNSAPDKSGLPSDRFSAERTGGSVSTLTIQRTQQEDSAVYLCASSSGQWGNSPLHFGNGTRLTVT.